These 16 T cell receptor beta chains share one sample of origin, sequenced in a study of blood T cell repertoires in COVID-19. TCRdb's table, derived via immunoSEQ multiplex PCR, lists solely in-frame clones and lacks some. The sample holds 110,000 or so clones, roughly 84% seen once. The sample consisted of peripheral blood. The receptors shown here come from a man in his forties with acute or convalescent COVID-19.

The chain is built from TRBV19 and TRBJ2-7, with D maybe TRBD1 (5 bases). V shed 3 bases and J shed 0 bases, with 15 bases lying between them. The CDR3 totals 16 residues. Germline values: CDR1 LNHDA, CDR2 SQIVND (reference sequence). CDR3 sequence (DNA): TGTGCCAGTAGTATCGGTAGGGGCTCCAGCTCCTACGAGCAGTACTTC. The encoded protein is CASSIGRGSSSYEQYF.

The chain employs TRBV6-6 and TRBJ2-1, with 7 bases aligning to TRBD2. CDR1 MNHNY and CDR2 SVGAGI come from the germline V gene (reference sequence). The V gene end was trimmed by 0 bases and the J gene end by 13 bases; junction bases not matched to a gene: 6. This CDR3 comprises 13 residues. The CDR3: CASSYSRGEAQFF. The DNA for the CDR3 is TGTGCCAGCAGTTACTCTCGGGGGGAGGCACAGTTCTTC.

The genes are TRBV9 and TRBJ2-1; the match to TRBD1 covers 12 bases. The CDR3 has 15 residues. CDR1 and CDR2 from the germline V gene are SGDLS and YYNGEE. The V and J ends lost 0 bases and 9 bases, in that order; junction bases with no gene match: 4. CDR3 sequence: CASSVGGQGAGEQFF. In DNA form, the CDR3 reads TGTGCCAGCAGCGTAGGGGGACAGGGGGCTGGTGAGCAGTTCTTC. Supplemented by reference TRBV9 and TRBJ2-1, the full variable domain reads DSGVTQTPKHLITATGQRVTLRCSPRSGDLSVYWYQQSLDQGLQFLIQYYNGEERAKGNILERFSAQQFPDLHSELNLSSLELGDSALYFCASSVGGQGAGEQFFGPGTRLTVL.

The chain has TRBV7-9 and TRBJ1-1; D is undetermined. V gave up 3 bases and J gave up 1 base, with 6 bases separating them. Germline CDR1 and CDR2: SEHNR and FQNEAQ (reference sequence). This CDR3 has 13 residues. CDR3 sequence (DNA): TGTGCCAGCAGCTTTAACTCGAACACTGAAGCTTTCTTT. Protein product: CASSFNSNTEAFF.

The V and J genes are TRBV6-5 and TRBJ1-4, with D possibly TRBD1 on 6 matching bases. The CDR3 totals 14 residues. In germline, CDR1 is MNHEY, CDR2 SVGAGI. V was pared by 6 bases and J by 4 bases, with 12 bases between. The CDR3 sequence: CASSQDRNNEKLFF. DNA of the CDR3: TGTGCCAGCAGCCAGGACAGAAATAATGAAAAACTGTTTTTT.

The chain recombines TRBV3-1 (or the pseudogene TRBV3-2) with TRBJ2-7, with a possible D match to TRBD2 (6 bases). In germline, CDR1 is LGHDT, CDR2 YNNKEL (reference sequence). This CDR3 comprises 13 residues. Trimming removed 5 bases from V and 2 bases from J, with 10 bases in between. CDR3 loop: CASSDRGTYEQYF. Here the CDR3 DNA reads TGTGCCAGCAGCGACCGGGGGACCTACGAGCAGTACTTC.

This chain uses TRBV24-1 with TRBJ2-1; 13 bases line up with TRBD2. CDR3 length: 17 amino acids. V lost 6 bases to trimming and J lost 2 bases; unmatched junction nucleotides: 6. Germline CDR1 reads KGHDR; CDR2 reads SFDVKD. CDR3 sequence: CATSSGTSGTPYNEQFF. CDR3 DNA sequence: TGTGCCACCAGTAGCGGGACTAGCGGGACACCCTACAATGAGCAGTTCTTC.

The chain is built from TRBV7-2 and TRBJ2-7; TRBD1 agrees at 10 bases. The CDR3 is 15 residues long. V was clipped by 4 bases and J by 2 bases; unmatched bases: 5. Germline-derived CDR1 and CDR2 are SGHTA and FQGNSA. The CDR3 DNA reads TGTGCCAGCAGCTACACAGGGACAGGGGCCTACGAGCAGTACTTC. It is translated as CASSYTGTGAYEQYF.

The rearrangement uses TRBV9 and TRBJ2-1; 7 bases are a match to TRBD2. Germline CDR1 SGDLS, CDR2 YYNGEE. The CDR3 is made up of 14 amino acids. V gave up 7 bases and J gave up 3 bases; unmatched junction bases: 7. CDR3 protein: CASGPGDYYNEQFF. As DNA, the CDR3 is TGTGCCAGCGGCCCCGGGGACTACTACAATGAGCAGTTCTTC. Full variable domain (remainder filled in from reference TRBV9 and TRBJ2-1): DSGVTQTPKHLITATGQRVTLRCSPRSGDLSVYWYQQSLDQGLQFLIQYYNGEERAKGNILERFSAQQFPDLHSELNLSSLELGDSALYFCASGPGDYYNEQFFGPGTRLTVL.

The chain employs TRBV10-3 and TRBJ1-1; TRBD1 might be the D (5 bases). V lost 4 bases and J lost 0, with 9 bases in between. Germline lookup yields CDR1 ENHRY and CDR2 SYGVKD. The CDR3 has 14 residues. CDR3 DNA sequence: TGTGCCATCAGTGGCGGACAACTGAACACTGAAGCTTTCTTT. Amino acids: CAISGGQLNTEAFF.

This clone has more than one count but fewer than ten. The V call is TRBV6-5, the J call TRBJ1-5; a weak D match, TRBD1 (6 bases). The CDR3 has 13 residues. V lost 8 bases and J lost 2, with 10 bases in between. Looked up from germline, CDR1 is MNHEY and CDR2 is SVGAGI. CDR3 in DNA: TGTGCCAGCGGCAGGGGAGGCAATCAGCCCCAGCATTTT. This encodes CASGRGGNQPQHF.

A few counts support this clone. The CDR3 here is CASSTSGGATDTQYF. CDR3 sequence (DNA): TGTGCCAGCAGCACTAGCGGGGGGGCTACAGATACGCAGTATTTT. The gene calls are TRBV5-6 and TRBJ2-3; TRBD2 matches at 13 bases. From germline, CDR1 is SGHDT and CDR2 YYEEEE. The junction had 2 bases not matched to a gene; V was cut back by 4 bases and J by 3 bases. This CDR3 is 15 amino acids long.

The chain combines TRBV2 with TRBJ2-2; no reliable D call. CDR3 length: 12 residues. Germline assignment: CDR1 SNHLY and CDR2 FYNNEI. V lost 8 bases and J 3 bases, leaving 7 bases between the germline ends. The CDR3 sequence: CASHAYTGELFF. CDR3 DNA sequence: TGTGCCAGCCACGCGTACACCGGGGAGCTGTTTTTT.

The rearrangement joins TRBV5-8 to TRBJ2-6, with 8 nucleotides matching TRBD1. The CDR3 sequence is 17 residues long. Germline loops: CDR1 SGHTS, CDR2 YDEGEE. V shed 2 bases, J shed 1 base, and the junction held 5 bases outside the gene matches. The CDR3 sequence: CASSFPQGVSGANVLTF. CDR3 bases: TGTGCCAGCAGCTTCCCACAGGGGGTATCTGGGGCCAACGTCCTGACTTTC.

The V gene is TRBV6-6, the J gene TRBJ1-5; the match to TRBD1 covers 10 bases. J lost 7 bases, V lost 5 bases, and 8 bases had no gene match. CDR1 and CDR2 (germline): MNHNY, SVGAGI (reference sequence). The CDR3 has 15 amino acids. In nucleotides, the CDR3 is TGTGCCAGCAGTAAAGGACAGGGGGTGGACCAGCCCCAGCATTTT. It encodes CASSKGQGVDQPQHF.

This CDR3 reads CASDPGTGGGIQYF. The CDR3 region has the DNA TGCGCCAGCGACCCCGGGACAGGGGGCGGCATTCAGTACTTC. The V gene is TRBV5-1, the J gene TRBJ2-4, with TRBD1 matching 12 bases. The junction had 8 bases not matched to a gene; V was cut back by 7 bases and J by 9 bases. The CDR3 has 14 amino acids. CDR1 SGHRS and CDR2 YFSETQ come from the germline V gene. Filled out from reference TRBV5-1 and TRBJ2-4, the complete variable domain reads KAGVTQTPRYLIKTRGQQVTLSCSPISGHRSVSWYQQTPGQGLQFLFEYFSETQRNKGNFPGRFSGRQFSNSRSEMNVSTLELGDSALYLCASDPGTGGGIQYFGAGTRLSVL.